This T cell receptor beta chain was found in a study of T-cell memory formation after mild COVID-19 (dated by TCRdb to the early 2020s). For the wider study: TCR sequence clusters from the two donors were largely donor specific. In a couple of donors, T-cell clones that expanded and contracted after mild COVID-19 were tracked by sequencing TCRalpha and TCRbeta repertoires over time. The cohort comprised two young, previously healthy adult volunteers, one female and one male.

PBMCs were isolated by Ficoll-Paque density gradient centrifugation. Remarks on this clonotype: Its antigen remains undetermined. There are no base qualities to consult, and no much larger clone falls within one base.

The V and J ends are trimmed by 5 bases and 1 base, leaving 15 bases between them. From cysteine to phenylalanine, the CDR3 is 16 amino acids long. The retained sequence is limited to the CDR3, 48 bases, with the frame set at the first base. CDR1 SEHNR and CDR2 FQNEAQ are derived from the germline V gene (reference sequence). General study outcomes and caveats: Some responding clones were detected in pre-infection memory, which suggested that pre-existing cross-reactive memory T cells had joined the SARS-CoV-2 response. Whether the second-wave clones peaking on day 37 were SARS-CoV-2 specific was not confirmed. Only two mild cases were covered by the study, and larger cohorts that include severe cases with pre-infection samples were considered necessary. From day 15 to 85, contracting clones showed balanced CD4/CD8 phenotypes, whereas a second wave of clones that expanded from day 15 to 37 leaned towards CD4+. Contracting CD4+ clones were located mainly in the CM and EM memory subsets, whereas CD8+ clones were found to be enriched in EMRA.

Sequencing relied on an Illumina NovaSeq 6000. cDNA libraries for TCRalpha and TCRbeta were prepared by 5'RACE using constant-segment primers, with sample barcodes and unique molecular identifiers added. RNA was extracted from every sample with Trizol reagent. Library amplification was performed in two PCR steps, and a second sample barcode and Illumina TruSeq adapters were introduced in the second step. Sequencing of libraries was performed on an Illumina NovaSeq with 2 x 150 bp paired-end reads. Per the original workflow: The reads were demultiplexed and collapsed into UMI-guided consensus sequences using migec v1.2.7. Using mixcr v2.1.11, UMI consensuses were aligned to TRA and TRB V and J templates and then assembled into clonotypes. A clonotype was counted as expanded or contracted only when both edgeR and NoisET called the clonotype significant, with the noise models trained on biological replicates. For edgeR calls, the thresholds were a false discovery rate-adjusted p below 0.01 and a log2 fold-change of 1. As an exploratory analysis of dynamics, PCA with hierarchical clustering was applied to max-normalized trajectories of the 1000 most abundant clonotypes. Each responding clone was given a CD4 or CD8 phenotype based on the CD4+ and CD8+ repertoires, which had been sequenced separately. In-frame beta chains were kept once TCRdb had trimmed the public reads at Q25 with fastp and called clones with MiXCR. Under each unique CDR3 protein, matching rows form one entry showing the most common genes and DNA. TCRdb assigned the V and J calls; the authors' analysis was not used. For this sample there are approximately 390,000 distinct CDR3 sequences; roughly 15% appear just once. The ten largest account for approximately 21% of the sample.

The chain is assembled from TRBV7-9 and TRBJ1-5; a tentative D call is TRBD1 (5 bases match). The material sequenced was PBMCs or a T cell subset sorted from them (not recorded which). The receptor comes from a man aged 18 to 35 who had mild COVID-19 (a few samples of this study predate the infection). The sample titles of this study are shuffled in the database, so cell type and time point are left out; the donor was told from shared clones. The CDR3 sequence is CASSPGGGGSNQPQHF. The DNA sequence is TGTGCCAGCAGCCCTGGGGGGGGAGGAAGCAATCAGCCCCAGCATTTT.